One sample yielded the 8 T cell receptor beta chains listed below, sequenced in a study of T-cell reconstitution after alpha-beta-depleted transplantation in children. During its preparation, the TCRbeta library received unique molecular identifiers. TCRdb reanalysed the PCR reads using MiXCR and keeps one entry per CDR3 protein. The data show about 980,000 distinct CDR3 sequences, about 29% seen once. Source: PBMCs, mostly from graft donor cells, taken 360 days after TCRalphabeta/CD19-depleted stem cell transplant. The receptors originated from a boy under two years old who had a stem cell transplant for SCID, so the T cells may come from the graft donor.

This chain links TRBV5-1 with TRBJ2-2, with D unresolved. V was trimmed by 3 bases and J by 6 bases, leaving 9 bases between them. CDR1 and CDR2 from the germline V gene are SGHRS and YFSETQ. This CDR3 has 13 amino acids. The CDR3 protein is CASSSAFPGELFF. The CDR3 nucleotides read TGCGCCAGCAGCTCGGCTTTTCCCGGGGAGCTGTTTTTT.

This clonotype was counted once. The chain combines TRBV4-2 with TRBJ2-7; D possibly corresponds to TRBD2 (5 bases). CDR3 length: 15 residues. CDR1 LGHNA and CDR2 YNFKEQ come from the germline V gene. The V and J ends lost 5 bases and 3 bases respectively, with 17 bases between them. The CDR3 protein is CASSDWTDGGYEQYF. CDR3 in DNA: TGTGCCAGCAGCGATTGGACGGACGGAGGCTACGAGCAGTACTTC.

The chain carries TRBV24-1 and TRBJ2-3; D unclear. This CDR3 region has 13 residues. Trimming removed 5 bases at V and 1 base at J, with 6 bases between. Germline CDR1 KGHDR, CDR2 SFDVKD. In DNA form, the CDR3 reads TGTGCCACCAGTGGGAAGCGCACAGATACGCAGTATTTT. Encoded protein: CATSGKRTDTQYF.

The chain links TRBV7-6 to TRBJ2-3, with 16 bases lining up with TRBD2. The CDR3 is 18 residues long. V shed 0 bases and J 4 bases; nucleotides not matched to a gene: 4. The germline CDR1 and CDR2 sequences are SGHVS and FNYEAQ. The CDR3 DNA follows: TGTGCCAGCAGCTTAGCCGGGACTAGCGGGGGGGCCCCAGATACGCAGTATTTT. Protein product: CASSLAGTSGGAPDTQYF.

The rearrangement links TRBV7-9 to TRBJ2-2; the match to TRBD1 covers 9 bases. This CDR3 is 14 amino acids long. Per the germline V gene, CDR1 is SEHNR and CDR2 is FQNEAQ (reference sequence). Trimming at V came to 5 bases and at J to 6 bases, leaving 4 bases not matched to a gene. The CDR3 coding sequence is TGTGCCAGCAGCGTACAGGGGGCGCCCGGGGAGCTGTTTTTT. This codes for CASSVQGAPGELFF.

The V gene is TRBV20-1, the J gene TRBJ2-2; D might be TRBD2 (6 bases). This CDR3 region has 19 residues. CDR1 is DFQATT and CDR2 is SNEGSKA in the germline V gene (reference sequence). V was pared by 4 bases and J by 4 bases, with 28 bases between. The CDR3 DNA sequence: TGCAGTGCTACCCCCGCGGGGAGTAGGCCCCCTGCGGGCACCGGGGAGCTGTTTTTT. Amino acids: CSATPAGSRPPAGTGELFF.

The chain is built from TRBV4-3 and TRBJ2-7; the D call may be TRBD1 or TRBD2 (5 bases each). CDR3 size: 13 residues. V lost 3 bases to trimming and J lost 3 bases, with 9 bases between them. CDR1 is LGHNA and CDR2 is YSLEER in the germline V gene. CDR3 coding DNA: TGCGCCAGCAGCCATGATGGGGGCTACGAGCAGTACTTC. As protein: CASSHDGGYEQYF.

The table lists this clonotype with a count of one. V is TRBV7-3 and J is TRBJ2-2, with unresolved D. Trimming took off 2 bases at V and 3 bases at J, with 7 bases between the two ends. Germline V lookup: CDR1 SGHTA, CDR2 FQGTGA. The CDR3 consists of 14 residues. CDR3 sequence: CASSLPWDTGELFF. Here the CDR3 DNA reads TGTGCCAGCAGCTTACCGTGGGACACCGGGGAGCTGTTTTTT.